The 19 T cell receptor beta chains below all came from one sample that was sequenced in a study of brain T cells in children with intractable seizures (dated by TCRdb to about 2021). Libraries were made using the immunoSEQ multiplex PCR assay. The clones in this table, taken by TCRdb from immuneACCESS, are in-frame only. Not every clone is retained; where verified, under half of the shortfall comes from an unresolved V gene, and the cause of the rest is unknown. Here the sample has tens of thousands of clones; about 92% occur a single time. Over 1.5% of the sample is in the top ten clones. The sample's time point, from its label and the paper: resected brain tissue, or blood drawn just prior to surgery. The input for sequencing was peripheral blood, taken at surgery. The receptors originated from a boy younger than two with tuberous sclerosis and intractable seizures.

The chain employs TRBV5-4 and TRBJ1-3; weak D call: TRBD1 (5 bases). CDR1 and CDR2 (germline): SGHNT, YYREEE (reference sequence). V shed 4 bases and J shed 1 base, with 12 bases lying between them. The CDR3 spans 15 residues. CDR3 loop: CASSGASPSGNTIYF. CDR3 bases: TGTGCCAGCAGCGGGGCGAGTCCATCTGGAAACACCATATATTTT.

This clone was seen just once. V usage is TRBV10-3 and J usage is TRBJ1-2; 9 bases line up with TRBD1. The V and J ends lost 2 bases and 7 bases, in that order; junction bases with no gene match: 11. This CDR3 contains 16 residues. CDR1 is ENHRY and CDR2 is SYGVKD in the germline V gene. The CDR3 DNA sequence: TGTGCCATCAGTGAGCCTCCGGGACAGGGTTCCCCTGGCTACACCTTC. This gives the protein CAISEPPGQGSPGYTF.

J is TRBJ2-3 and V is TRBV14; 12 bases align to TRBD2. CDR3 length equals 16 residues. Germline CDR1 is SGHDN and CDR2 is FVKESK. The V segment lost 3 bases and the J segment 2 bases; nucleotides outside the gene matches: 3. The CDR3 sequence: CASSHGLAGLTDTQYF. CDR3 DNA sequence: TGTGCCAGCAGCCATGGACTAGCGGGGCTCACAGATACGCAGTATTTT.

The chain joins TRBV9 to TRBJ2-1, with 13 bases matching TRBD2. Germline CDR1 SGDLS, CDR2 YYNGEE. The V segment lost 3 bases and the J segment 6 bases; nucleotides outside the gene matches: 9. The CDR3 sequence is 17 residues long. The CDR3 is CASSARLAGGQGNEQFF. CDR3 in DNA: TGTGCCAGCAGCGCGCGACTAGCGGGAGGTCAGGGCAATGAGCAGTTCTTC.

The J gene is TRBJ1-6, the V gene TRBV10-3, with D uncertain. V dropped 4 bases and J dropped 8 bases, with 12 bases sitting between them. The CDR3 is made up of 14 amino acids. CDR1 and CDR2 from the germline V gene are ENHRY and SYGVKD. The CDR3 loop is CAISVTGSHSPLHF. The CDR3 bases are TGTGCCATCAGTGTAACGGGAAGCCATTCACCCCTCCACTTT.

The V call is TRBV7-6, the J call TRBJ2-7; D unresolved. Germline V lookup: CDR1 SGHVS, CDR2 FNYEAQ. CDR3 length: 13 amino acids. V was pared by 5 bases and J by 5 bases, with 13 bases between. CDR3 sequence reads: CASSHFGPDEQYF. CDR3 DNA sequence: TGTGCCAGCAGCCACTTTGGCCCGGACGAGCAGTACTTC.

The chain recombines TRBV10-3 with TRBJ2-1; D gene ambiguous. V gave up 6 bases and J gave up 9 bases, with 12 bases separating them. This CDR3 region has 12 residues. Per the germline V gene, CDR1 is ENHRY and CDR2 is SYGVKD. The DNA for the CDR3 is TGTGCCATCAGCGACACGAGCGCTGAGCAGTTCTTC. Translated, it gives CAISDTSAEQFF.

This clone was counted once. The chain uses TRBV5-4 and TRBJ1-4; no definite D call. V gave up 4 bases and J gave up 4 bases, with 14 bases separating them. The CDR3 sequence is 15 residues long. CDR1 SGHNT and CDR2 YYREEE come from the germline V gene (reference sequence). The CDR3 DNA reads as TGTGCCAGCAGCCCTCAGGTGGGCGGTAATGAAAAACTGTTTTTT. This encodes CASSPQVGGNEKLFF.

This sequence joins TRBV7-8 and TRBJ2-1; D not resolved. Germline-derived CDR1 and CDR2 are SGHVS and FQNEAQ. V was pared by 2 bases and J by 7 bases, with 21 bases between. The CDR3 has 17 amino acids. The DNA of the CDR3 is TGTGCCAGCAGCTTACCCCCTCGCGGAGACCTCAGGAATGAGCAGTTCTTC. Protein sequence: CASSLPPRGDLRNEQFF.

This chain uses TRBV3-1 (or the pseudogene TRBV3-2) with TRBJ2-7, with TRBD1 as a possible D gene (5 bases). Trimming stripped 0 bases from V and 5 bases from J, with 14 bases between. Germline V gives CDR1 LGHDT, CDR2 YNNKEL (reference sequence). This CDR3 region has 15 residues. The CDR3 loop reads CASSQDPRVNHEQYF. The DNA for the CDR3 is TGTGCCAGCAGCCAAGATCCCAGGGTAAACCACGAGCAGTACTTC.

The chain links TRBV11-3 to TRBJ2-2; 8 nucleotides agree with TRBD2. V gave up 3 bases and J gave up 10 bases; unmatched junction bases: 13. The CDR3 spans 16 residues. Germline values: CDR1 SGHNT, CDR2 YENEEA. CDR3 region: CASSLGGRSLGVELFF. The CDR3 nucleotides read TGTGCCAGCAGCTTGGGCGGGAGGAGCCTGGGGGTGGAGCTGTTTTTT.

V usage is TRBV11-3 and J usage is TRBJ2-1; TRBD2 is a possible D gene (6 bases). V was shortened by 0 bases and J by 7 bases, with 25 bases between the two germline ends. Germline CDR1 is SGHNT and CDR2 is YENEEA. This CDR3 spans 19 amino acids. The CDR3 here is CASSLDWRLSKRGGNEQFF. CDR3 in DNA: TGTGCCAGCAGCTTAGATTGGCGATTAAGCAAACGAGGAGGGAATGAGCAGTTCTTC.

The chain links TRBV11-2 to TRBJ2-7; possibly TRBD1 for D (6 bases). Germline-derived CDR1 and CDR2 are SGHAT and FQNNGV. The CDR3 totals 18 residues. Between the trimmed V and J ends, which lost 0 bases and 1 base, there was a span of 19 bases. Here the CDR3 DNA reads TGTGCCAGCAGCTTAGAAAGGGGGTGGCCCCCGGGGTCCTACGAGCAGTACTTC. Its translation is CASSLERGWPPGSYEQYF.

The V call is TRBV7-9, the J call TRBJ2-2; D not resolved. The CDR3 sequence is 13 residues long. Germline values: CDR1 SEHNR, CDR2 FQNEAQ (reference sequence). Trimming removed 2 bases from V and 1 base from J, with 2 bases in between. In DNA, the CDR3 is TGTGCCAGCAGCTTACTGAACACCGGGGAGCTGTTTTTT. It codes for CASSLLNTGELFF.

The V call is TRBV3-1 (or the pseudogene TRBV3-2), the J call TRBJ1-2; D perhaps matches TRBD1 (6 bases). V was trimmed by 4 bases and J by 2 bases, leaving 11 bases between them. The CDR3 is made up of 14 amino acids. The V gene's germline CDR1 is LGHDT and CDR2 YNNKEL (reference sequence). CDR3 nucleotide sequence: TGTGCCAGCAGCCTGGGGGCCGGGAACTATGGCTACACCTTC. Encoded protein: CASSLGAGNYGYTF.

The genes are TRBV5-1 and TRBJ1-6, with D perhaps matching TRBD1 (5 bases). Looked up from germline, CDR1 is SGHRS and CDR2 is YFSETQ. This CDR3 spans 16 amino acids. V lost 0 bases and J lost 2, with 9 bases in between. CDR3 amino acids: CASSLGGDPYNSPLHF. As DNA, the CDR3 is TGCGCCAGCAGCTTGGGTGGGGACCCCTATAATTCACCCCTCCACTTT.

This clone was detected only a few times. CDR3 in amino acids: CASRYSGGQPQHF. CDR3 nucleotides: TGTGCCAGCAGATACTCAGGTGGACAGCCCCAGCATTTT. The chain couples TRBV12-3 or TRBV12-4 to TRBJ1-5; D not resolved. V was pared by 6 bases and J by 7 bases, with 13 bases between. This CDR3 comprises 13 residues.

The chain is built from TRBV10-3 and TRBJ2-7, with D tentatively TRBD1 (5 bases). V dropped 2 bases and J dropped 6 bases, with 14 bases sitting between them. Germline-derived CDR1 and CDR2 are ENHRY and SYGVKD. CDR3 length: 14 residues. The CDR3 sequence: CAISEGAYSGEQYF. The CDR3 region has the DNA TGTGCCATCAGTGAGGGGGCATATAGTGGCGAGCAGTACTTC.

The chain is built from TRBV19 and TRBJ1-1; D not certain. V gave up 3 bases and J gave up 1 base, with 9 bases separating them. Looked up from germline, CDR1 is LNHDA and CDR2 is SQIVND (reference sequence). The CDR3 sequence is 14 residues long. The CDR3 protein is CASSISNGNTEAFF. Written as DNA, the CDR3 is TGTGCCAGTAGTATTTCGAACGGGAACACTGAAGCTTTCTTT.